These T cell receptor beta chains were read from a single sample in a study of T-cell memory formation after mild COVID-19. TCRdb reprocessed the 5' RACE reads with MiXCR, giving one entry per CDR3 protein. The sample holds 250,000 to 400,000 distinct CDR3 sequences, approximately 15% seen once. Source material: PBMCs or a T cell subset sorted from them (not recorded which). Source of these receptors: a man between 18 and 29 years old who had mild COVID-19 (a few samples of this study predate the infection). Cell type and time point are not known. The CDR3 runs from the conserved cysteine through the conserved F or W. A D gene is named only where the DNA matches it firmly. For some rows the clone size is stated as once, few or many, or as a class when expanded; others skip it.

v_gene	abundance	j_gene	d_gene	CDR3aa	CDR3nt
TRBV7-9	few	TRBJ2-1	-	CASTPGEQFF	TGTGCCAGCACCCCGGGGGAGCAGTTCTTC
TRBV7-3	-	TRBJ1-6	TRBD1	CASSSSGTAYSPLHF	TGTGCCAGCAGCTCCTCCGGGACAGCGTATTCACCCCTCCACTTT
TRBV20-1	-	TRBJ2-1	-	CSASTEINEQFF	TGCAGTGCTAGTACAGAGATTAATGAGCAGTTCTTC
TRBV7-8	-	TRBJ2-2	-	CASSPDLNTGELFF	TGTGCCAGCAGCCCGGACTTGAACACCGGGGAGCTGTTTTTT
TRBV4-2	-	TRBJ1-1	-	CASSQGAGLNTEAFF	TGTGCCAGCAGCCAAGGGGCAGGGCTTAACACTGAAGCTTTCTTT
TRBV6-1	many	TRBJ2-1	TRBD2	CASSPTSGGANEQFF	TGTGCCAGCAGCCCTACTAGCGGGGGGGCCAATGAGCAGTTCTTC
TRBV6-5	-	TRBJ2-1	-	CASSYFRGAGEQFF	TGTGCCAGCAGTTACTTCAGGGGGGCCGGGGAGCAGTTCTTC
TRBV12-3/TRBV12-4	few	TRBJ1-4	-	CASRPGSGGEKLFF	TGTGCCAGCAGACCAGGGTCCGGGGGGGAAAAACTGTTTTTT
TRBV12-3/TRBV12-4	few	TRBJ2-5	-	CASSLIQTQYF	TGTGCCAGCAGTTTAATTCAGACCCAGTACTTC
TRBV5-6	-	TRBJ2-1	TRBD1	CASYGTGVDNEQFF	TGTGCCAGCTACGGGACAGGGGTTGACAATGAGCAGTTCTTC
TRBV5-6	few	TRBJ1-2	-	CASSFRGTGYTF	TGTGCCAGCAGCTTCCGGGGAACTGGCTACACCTTC
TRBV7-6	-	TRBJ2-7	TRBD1	CASSLGGTGGYEQYF	TGTGCCAGCAGCTTAGGTGGGACAGGGGGTTACGAGCAGTACTTC
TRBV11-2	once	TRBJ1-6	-	CASSLDFGTGPLHF	TGTGCCAGCAGCTTAGATTTCGGGACCGGACCCCTCCACTTT
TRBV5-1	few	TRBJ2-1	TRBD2	CASSLLISGANEQFF	TGCGCCAGCAGCCTACTCATTAGCGGGGCTAATGAGCAGTTCTTC
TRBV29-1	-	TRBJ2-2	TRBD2	CSVVGGNANTGELFF	TGCAGCGTCGTGGGAGGGAACGCTAACACCGGGGAGCTGTTTTTT
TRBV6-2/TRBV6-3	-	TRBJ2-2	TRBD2	CASSYPASGRNTGELFF	TGTGCCAGCAGTTACCCGGCTAGCGGGAGGAACACCGGGGAGCTGTTTTTT
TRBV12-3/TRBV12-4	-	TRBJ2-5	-	CASSLRLLAETQYF	TGTGCCAGCAGTTTAAGACTTTTGGCAGAGACCCAGTACTTC
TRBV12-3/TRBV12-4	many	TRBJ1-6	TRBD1	CASSPGTDNSPLHF	TGTGCCAGCAGCCCCGGGACAGATAATTCACCCCTCCACTTT
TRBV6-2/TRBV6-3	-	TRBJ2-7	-	CASRTPRGKVRLSYEQYF	TGTGCCAGCAGGACACCAAGGGGGAAGGTCCGGCTGTCCTACGAGCAGTACTTC
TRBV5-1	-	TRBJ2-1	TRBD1	CASSLSVTGQGAYEQFF	TGCGCCAGCAGCTTATCGGTGACGGGACAGGGGGCCTATGAGCAGTTCTTC
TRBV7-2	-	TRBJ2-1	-	CASSFRGGGFNEQFF	TGTGCCAGCAGCTTCCGAGGGGGAGGATTCAATGAGCAGTTCTTC
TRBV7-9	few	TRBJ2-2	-	CASSSHGGTGELFF	TGTGCCAGCAGCTCACATGGTGGTACCGGGGAGCTGTTTTTT
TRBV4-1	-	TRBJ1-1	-	CASSHSRGAATNTEAFF	TGCGCCAGCAGCCATAGTCGGGGGGCGGCCACGAACACTGAAGCTTTCTTT
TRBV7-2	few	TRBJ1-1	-	CASSLLAGEAFF	TGTGCCAGCAGCTTACTGGCGGGGGAGGCTTTCTTT
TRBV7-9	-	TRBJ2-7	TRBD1	CASSTGQVDEQYF	TGTGCCAGCAGCACCGGACAGGTAGACGAGCAGTACTTC